This T cell receptor (beta chain) was documented in a study of blood T cells in healthy people across ages. Notes on the study in general: Significant beta diversity loss was already apparent by age roughly 38, declining roughly linearly.

This clonotype occurred a few times. Its matching antigen is unknown. Primed by a sample-barcoded 5' primer and a J-beta primer mix, a second PCR proceeded for 7 to 11 cycles. TCRdb reprocessed the 5' RACE reads with MiXCR, giving one entry per CDR3 protein. Of hundreds of thousands of distinct CDR3 sequences listed, 40% to 50% are singletons. The germline gives CDR1 SGDLS, CDR2 YYNGEE. The CDR3 totals 19 residues. V shed 3 bases, J shed 0 bases, and the junction held 16 bases outside the gene matches. The receptor comes from a man in his 60s in good health. The chain couples TRBV9 to TRBJ2-3; 7 bases map to TRBD1. Sequenced sample: blood. CDR3 coding DNA: TGTGCCAGCAGCGACGCCAAACTAGGGACAGACTCTAGCACAGATACGCAGTATTTT. This codes for CASSDAKLGTDSSTDTQYF.